These 2 T cell receptor beta chains were sequenced from one sample in a study of post-analysis software for immune sequencing data. Study findings and constraints: Controls showed lower frequencies than patients for roughly 5 TRBV segments, and TRBV5-6, TRBV5-1 and TRBV20-1 were among these.

The authors incorporated unique molecular identifiers into the TCR beta cDNA libraries. MiXCR was run by TCRdb on the PCR reads, yielding one entry per CDR3 protein. The sample has about 460,000 distinct CDR3 sequences; roughly 45% are singletons. Their recognized antigens are unknown. The source material was blood. These TCRs come from a girl aged 5-17 years with multiple sclerosis.

V usage is TRBV28 and J usage is TRBJ2-5; D not certain. CDR3 length: 17 residues. V shed 4 bases and J shed 2 bases, with 20 bases lying between them. CDR1 and CDR2 from the germline V gene are MDHEN and SYDVKM. The CDR3 DNA follows: TGTGCCAGCAGTTCGGTGGCGTCAGCCTATTCTCAAGAGACCCAGTACTTC. It is translated as CASSSVASAYSQETQYF. Filled out from reference TRBV28 and TRBJ2-5, the complete variable domain reads DVKVTQSSRYLVKRTGEKVFLECVQDMDHENMFWYRQDPGLGLRLIYFSYDVKMKEKGDIPEGYSVSREKKERFSLILESASTNQTSMYLCASSSVASAYSQETQYFGPGTRLLVL.

This clonotype was seen many times. This rearrangement joins TRBV7-3 to TRBJ2-1; 9 bases line up with TRBD2. The trim removed 5 bases at V and 2 bases at J, leaving 7 bases unmatched. The V gene's germline CDR1 is SGHTA and CDR2 FQGTGA. The CDR3 has 16 amino acids. The CDR3 coding sequence is TGTGCCAGCAGCCAAGAAGTAGCGGGAGCCTACAATGAGCAGTTCTTC. Its translation: CASSQEVAGAYNEQFF.